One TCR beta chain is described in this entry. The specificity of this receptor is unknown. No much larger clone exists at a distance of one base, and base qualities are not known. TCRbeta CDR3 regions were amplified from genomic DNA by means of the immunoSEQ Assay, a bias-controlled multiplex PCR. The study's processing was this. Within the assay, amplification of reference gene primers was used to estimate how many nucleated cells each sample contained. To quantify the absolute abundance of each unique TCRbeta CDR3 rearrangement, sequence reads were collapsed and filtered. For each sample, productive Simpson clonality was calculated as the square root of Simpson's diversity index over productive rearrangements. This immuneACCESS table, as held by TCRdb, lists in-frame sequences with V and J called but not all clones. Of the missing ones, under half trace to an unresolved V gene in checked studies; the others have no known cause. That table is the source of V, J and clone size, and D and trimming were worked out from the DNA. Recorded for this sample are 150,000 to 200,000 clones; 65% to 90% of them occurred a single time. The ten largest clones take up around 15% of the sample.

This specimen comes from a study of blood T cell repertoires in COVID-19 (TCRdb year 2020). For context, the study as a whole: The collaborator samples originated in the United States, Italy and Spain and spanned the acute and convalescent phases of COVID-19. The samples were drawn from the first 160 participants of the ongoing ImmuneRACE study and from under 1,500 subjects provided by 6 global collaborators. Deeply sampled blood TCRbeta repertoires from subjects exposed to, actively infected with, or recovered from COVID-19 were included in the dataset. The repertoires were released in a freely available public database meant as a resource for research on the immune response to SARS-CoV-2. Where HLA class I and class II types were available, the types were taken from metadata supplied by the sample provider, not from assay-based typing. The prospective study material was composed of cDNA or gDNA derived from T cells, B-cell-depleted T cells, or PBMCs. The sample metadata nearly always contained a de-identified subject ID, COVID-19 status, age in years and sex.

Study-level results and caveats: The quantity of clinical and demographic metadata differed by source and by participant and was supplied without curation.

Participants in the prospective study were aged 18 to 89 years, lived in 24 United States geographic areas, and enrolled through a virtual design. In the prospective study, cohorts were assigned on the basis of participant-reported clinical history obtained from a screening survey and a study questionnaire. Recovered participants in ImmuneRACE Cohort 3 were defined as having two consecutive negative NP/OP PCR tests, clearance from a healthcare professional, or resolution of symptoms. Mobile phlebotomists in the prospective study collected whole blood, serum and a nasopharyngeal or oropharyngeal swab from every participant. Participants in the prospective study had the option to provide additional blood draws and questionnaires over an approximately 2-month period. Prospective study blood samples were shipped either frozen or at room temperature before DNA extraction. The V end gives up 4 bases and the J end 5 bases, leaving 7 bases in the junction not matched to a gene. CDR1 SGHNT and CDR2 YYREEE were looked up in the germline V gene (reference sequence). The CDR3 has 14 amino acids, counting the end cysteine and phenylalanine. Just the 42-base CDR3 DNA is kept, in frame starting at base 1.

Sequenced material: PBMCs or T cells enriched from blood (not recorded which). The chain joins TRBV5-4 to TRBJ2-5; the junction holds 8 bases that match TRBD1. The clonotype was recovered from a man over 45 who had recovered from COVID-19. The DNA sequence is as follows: TGTGCCAGCAGCACCCAGGGGGCTGGGGAGACCCAGTACTTC. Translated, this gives CASSTQGAGETQYF.